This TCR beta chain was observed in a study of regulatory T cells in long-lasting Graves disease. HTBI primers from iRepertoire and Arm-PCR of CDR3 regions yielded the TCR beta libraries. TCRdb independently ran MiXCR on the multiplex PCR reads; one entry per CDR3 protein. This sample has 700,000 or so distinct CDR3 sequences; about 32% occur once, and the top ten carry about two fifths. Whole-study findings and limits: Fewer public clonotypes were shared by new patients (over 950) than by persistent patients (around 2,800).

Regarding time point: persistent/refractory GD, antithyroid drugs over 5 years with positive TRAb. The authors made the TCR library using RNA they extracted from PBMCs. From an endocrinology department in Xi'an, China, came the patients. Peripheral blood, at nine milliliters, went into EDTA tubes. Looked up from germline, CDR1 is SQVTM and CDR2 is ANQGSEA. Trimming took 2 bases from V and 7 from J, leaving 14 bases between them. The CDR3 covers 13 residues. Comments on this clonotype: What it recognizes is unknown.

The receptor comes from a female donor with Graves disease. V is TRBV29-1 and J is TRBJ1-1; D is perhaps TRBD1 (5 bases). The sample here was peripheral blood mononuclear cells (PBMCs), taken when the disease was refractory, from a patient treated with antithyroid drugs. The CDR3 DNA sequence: TGCAGCGTTGAATCTCGGCCGGGGGGTGAAGCTTTCTTT. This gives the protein CSVESRPGGEAFF.